This T cell receptor beta chain stems from a study of Ad26.COV2.S vaccination and SARS-CoV-2 variants. Study-level findings and limits: Higher spike-specific TCR breadth was found in vaccine recipients than in placebo recipients.

With regard to this clone: Its antigen is as yet unknown.

The V gene lost 4 bases and the J gene lost 7 bases, with 20 bases spanning the gap. The length of the CDR3 is 17 residues. CDR1 LGHNA and CDR2 YNFKEQ come from the germline V gene. Only in-frame clones appear in the TCRdb table, and some are missing; sequencing was by immunoSEQ multiplex PCR. The sample consists of more than 300,000 clones, 70% to 90% of them appearing once. Treatment defined: around 19 received Ad26.COV2.S at low or high dose, single or two shots; about 5 received placebo; per-sample allocation not given. Sampling was performed 63 days after the first vaccine or placebo injection. This chain links TRBV4-2 with TRBJ1-6; D is possibly TRBD1 (6 bases). Source: peripheral blood, taken in a trial of Ad26.COV2.S vaccine versus placebo. This receptor was obtained from a person between 18 and 59 years old who received the Ad26.COV2.S COVID-19 vaccine or a placebo. The CDR3: CASSRNREGASNSPLHF. The CDR3 bases are TGTGCCAGCAGCCGAAACAGGGAAGGAGCCTCGAATTCACCCCTCCACTTT.